This TCR beta chain was identified in a study of blood T cell repertoires in COVID-19. Overall study context: The United States, Italy and Spain supplied acute and convalescent COVID-19 samples. Sources were T cells, B-cell-depleted T cells, or PBMCs; the material itself was cDNA or gDNA.

The V and J ends lost 3 bases and 6 bases, in that order; junction bases with no gene match: 6. This CDR3 region has 15 residues. Germline V CDR1 and CDR2: LGHNA, YSLEER. Per the study methods: Reference gene primer amplification yielded estimated nucleated cell counts. The table came from immunoSEQ multiplex PCR; TCRdb's copy has only in-frame clones and leaves some out. D and trimming were read from the DNA, whereas the V and J calls and clone size are those reported in that table. The table lists about 150,000 clones, about 85% of them singletons, with around 4.6% in the top ten. The TCR was taken from a woman in her fifties or sixties with active or convalescent COVID-19. This chain connects TRBV4-3 to TRBJ1-3, with 9 bases that match TRBD1. The sample comprised peripheral blood. The CDR3 region has the DNA TGCGCCAGCAGCCAGGGACAGGGTTTATCAAACACCATATATTTT. Its protein product is CASSQGQGLSNTIYF.